These 30 T cell receptor beta chains originate from one sample sequenced in a study of cytomegalovirus exposure and HLA in healthy donors. PCR primers comprised 60 Vbeta and 13 Jbeta primers. Assay used: immunoSEQ multiplex PCR; TCRdb lists only in-frame clones, some missing. Here the sample spans about 140,000 clones, 78% being singletons. Material for sequencing was PBMCs. The receptor set was obtained from a male donor in good health and CMV-seronegative.

The J gene is TRBJ2-4, the V gene TRBV29-1; D might be TRBD1 (6 bases). CDR1 and CDR2 (germline): SQVTM, ANQGSEA. V dropped 6 bases and J dropped 1 base, with 13 bases sitting between them. This CDR3 has 14 residues. CDR3 DNA sequence: TGCAGCGTAGCCCAGGGGATGGCCAAAAACATTCAGTACTTC. Amino acid sequence: CSVAQGMAKNIQYF.

The rearrangement joins TRBV19 to TRBJ2-7; 7 bases fit TRBD2. Germline lookup yields CDR1 LNHDA and CDR2 SQIVND (reference sequence). The CDR3 length is 14 residues. J was trimmed by 0 bases and V by 6 bases; bases with no gene match: 5. CDR3 in amino acids: CASRVAGDSYEQYF. For the CDR3, the DNA is TGTGCCAGTAGGGTAGCGGGCGACTCCTACGAGCAGTACTTC. The variable domain in full, with the rest retrieved from reference TRBV19 and TRBJ2-7, is DGGITQSPKYLFRKEGQNVTLSCEQNLNHDAMYWYRQDPGQGLRLIYYSQIVNDFQKGDIAEGYSVSREKKESFPLTVTSAQKNPTAFYLCASRVAGDSYEQYFGPGTRLTVT.

The chain's CDR3 is CASEGPSYEQYF. CDR3 coding DNA: TGTGCCAGCGAGGGTCCCAGCTACGAGCAGTACTTC. The rearrangement links TRBV19 to TRBJ2-7; a weak D match, TRBD2 (5 bases). Trimming left V 9 bases short and J 3 bases short, with 12 bases between. This CDR3 is built from 12 residues. Germline V gene data show CDR1 as LNHDA and CDR2 as SQIVND (reference sequence).

The genes are TRBV11-3 and TRBJ2-1; a possible D gene is TRBD2 (5 bases). Germline lookup yields CDR1 SGHNT and CDR2 YENEEA. The length of the CDR3 is 13 residues. Trimming took off 2 bases at V and 6 bases at J, with 8 bases between the two ends. CDR3 in DNA: TGTGCCAGCAGCTTATATGCGGGCAATGAGCAGTTCTTC. Translating it yields CASSLYAGNEQFF.

This chain connects TRBV19 to TRBJ1-1; D is ambiguous. CDR1 LNHDA and CDR2 SQIVND come from the germline V gene (reference sequence). V was trimmed by 6 bases and J by 0 bases, leaving 14 bases between them. CDR3 size: 15 residues. CDR3 protein: CASSLIGEMNTEAFF. In DNA form, the CDR3 reads TGTGCCAGTAGCCTTATCGGGGAAATGAACACTGAAGCTTTCTTT.

This chain connects TRBV5-1 to TRBJ1-1; D not certain. The CDR3 is 12 amino acids. The germline gives CDR1 SGHRS, CDR2 YFSETQ. Trimming took 6 bases from V and 6 from J, leaving 12 bases between them. In DNA, the CDR3 is TGCGCCAGCACCAATGCGGGCGCTGAAGCTTTCTTT. This sequence encodes CASTNAGAEAFF.

The chain combines TRBV11-2 with TRBJ2-7, with 7 bases matching TRBD1. In germline, CDR1 is SGHAT, CDR2 FQNNGV. The CDR3 contains 13 residues. The junction had 5 bases not matched to a gene; V was cut back by 4 bases and J by 5 bases. The CDR3 DNA is TGTGCCAGCAGCTCAAGAACAGGGGACGAGCAGTACTTC. It translates to CASSSRTGDEQYF.

This clone showed up just once. The genes are TRBV5-1 and TRBJ2-1; possibly TRBD2 for D (6 bases). Germline CDR1 SGHRS, CDR2 YFSETQ. Trimming pared 6 bases from V and 5 bases from J, leaving 18 bases between. This CDR3 has 15 amino acids. The CDR3 region has the DNA TGCGCCAGCACCTTCCTAGCGAGGAGGGACAATGAGCAGTTCTTC. Translation gives CASTFLARRDNEQFF. The whole variable domain, filled in from reference TRBV5-1 and TRBJ2-1, reads KAGVTQTPRYLIKTRGQQVTLSCSPISGHRSVSWYQQTPGQGLQFLFEYFSETQRNKGNFPGRFSGRQFSNSRSEMNVSTLELGDSALYLCASTFLARRDNEQFFGPGTRLTVL.

The CDR3 spells CASSQGAGGQETQYF. The CDR3 region has the DNA TGCGCCAGCAGCCAAGGAGCGGGGGGGCAAGAGACCCAGTACTTC. The V and J genes are TRBV4-1 and TRBJ2-5; 10 bases line up with TRBD2. The germline gives CDR1 MGHRA, CDR2 YSYEKL. V gave up 1 base and J gave up 2 bases; unmatched junction bases: 1. CDR3 length equals 15 residues.

The CDR3 nucleotides are TGTGCCAGCAGCGACGGGACGGGGGGAATCCACGAGCAGTACTTC. This translates into CASSDGTGGIHEQYF. The rearrangement joins TRBV7-2 to TRBJ2-7, with 7 bases matching TRBD2. The CDR3 has 15 residues. V trimming: 5 bases; J trimming: 5 bases; junction bases outside the gene matches: 12. Germline lookup yields CDR1 SGHTA and CDR2 FQGNSA.

This chain uses TRBV29-1 with TRBJ2-1; 12 bases agree with TRBD2. V trimming: 4 bases; J trimming: 8 bases; junction bases outside the gene matches: 9. The CDR3 loop spans 15 amino acids. Germline CDR1 SQVTM, CDR2 ANQGSEA. CDR3 in DNA: TGCAGCGTTGTAGGGACTAGCGGGCCCCGTGATGAGCAGTTCTTC. It encodes CSVVGTSGPRDEQFF.

V is TRBV30 and J is TRBJ2-7; D is perhaps TRBD2 (5 bases). The CDR3 loop spans 12 amino acids. Trimming took off 4 bases at V and 3 bases at J, with 10 bases between the two ends. Looked up from germline, CDR1 is GTSNPN and CDR2 is SVGIG (reference sequence). DNA of the CDR3: TGTGCCTGGAAGGACGGGATCTACGAGCAGTACTTC. Its translation: CAWKDGIYEQYF.

The chain recombines TRBV30 with TRBJ2-7, with 7 bases aligning to TRBD2. This CDR3 is 14 amino acids long. Germline loops: CDR1 GTSNPN, CDR2 SVGIG (reference sequence). The junction had 13 bases not matched to a gene; V was cut back by 4 bases and J by 7 bases. The CDR3, as DNA: TGTGCCTGGAATCTAGCCCGAGCGGGGAATGAGCAGTACTTC. Amino acid sequence: CAWNLARAGNEQYF. The whole variable domain, filled in from reference TRBV30 and TRBJ2-7, reads SQTIHQWPATLVQPVGSPLSLECTVEGTSNPNLYWYRQAAGRGLQLLFYSVGIGQISSEVPQNLSASRPQDRQFILSSKKLLLSDSGFYLCAWNLARAGNEQYFGPGTRLTVT.

The chain is built from TRBV20-1 and TRBJ1-1; D is possibly TRBD1 (5 bases). The V end lost 5 bases, the J end lost 10 bases, and 11 bases lay between the germline ends. Germline assignment: CDR1 DFQATT and CDR2 SNEGSKA (reference sequence). This CDR3 spans 10 amino acids. The DNA of the CDR3 is TGCAGTGCTTTGGGGCTAGGAGCTTTCTTT. Translation: CSALGLGAFF.

The chain links TRBV12-5 to TRBJ1-1; D is uncertain. This CDR3 has 12 amino acids. Per germline, CDR1 LGHNT and CDR2 FRNRAP. Trimming left V 5 bases short and J 1 base short, with 5 bases between. This CDR3 is CASGRENTEAFF. CDR3 DNA sequence: TGTGCTAGTGGTCGAGAGAACACTGAAGCTTTCTTT.

The chain combines TRBV27 with TRBJ1-5; tentative D call: TRBD1 (5 bases). This CDR3 has 14 amino acids. Germline CDR1 reads MNHEY; CDR2 reads SMNVEV (reference sequence). Trimming removed 6 bases from V and 4 bases from J, with 13 bases in between. The CDR3, as DNA: TGTGCCAGCAGATATCAGGGAACAAATCAGCCCCAGCATTTT. This translates into CASRYQGTNQPQHF.

This rearrangement joins TRBV29-1 to TRBJ2-5; TRBD1 matches at 9 bases. The J call is doubtful: the DNA matches TRBJ2-7 better. CDR3 size: 13 residues. The germline gives CDR1 SQVTM, CDR2 ANQGSEA. The CDR3 coding sequence is TGCAGCGTTGAAAGACAGGGGGTCTACGAGCAGTACTTC. It codes for CSVERQGVYEQYF.

V usage is TRBV2 and J usage is TRBJ2-2; TRBD2 agrees at 7 bases. The CDR3 loop spans 17 amino acids. CDR1 and CDR2 from the germline V gene are SNHLY and FYNNEI. V dropped 7 bases and J dropped 0; count of bases not matched to a gene: 11. CDR3 region: CASMTGTTMANTGELFF. DNA of the CDR3: TGTGCCAGCATGACCGGGACTACCATGGCGAACACCGGGGAGCTGTTTTTT. The full variable domain, rest sourced from reference TRBV2 and TRBJ2-2, is EPEVTQTPSHQVTQMGQEVILRCVPISNHLYFYWYRQILGQKVEFLVSFYNNEISEKSEIFDDQFSVERPDGSNFTLKIRSTKLEDSAMYFCASMTGTTMANTGELFFGEGSRLTVL.

In regard to this clone: The sample carries other DNA sequences with the same CDR3. This sequence joins TRBV29-1 and TRBJ2-7, with TRBD2 identical over 11 bases. The CDR3 length is 15 residues. V gave up 6 bases and J gave up 3 bases; unmatched junction bases: 10. Germline assignment: CDR1 SQVTM and CDR2 ANQGSEA. CDR3 in DNA: TGCAGCGTCGCCGGGACTAGCGGAGGATTCTACGAGCAGTACTTC. It translates to CSVAGTSGGFYEQYF.

This clone was counted a few times. The gene calls are TRBV7-6 and TRBJ1-1, with D tentatively TRBD1 (5 bases). Germline loops: CDR1 SGHVS, CDR2 FNYEAQ. CDR3 length: 14 residues. Trimming left V 5 bases short and J 1 base short, with 11 bases between. The CDR3 DNA sequence: TGTGCCAGCAGCCAGACAGACACGAACACTGAAGCTTTCTTT. This sequence encodes CASSQTDTNTEAFF.

The V call is TRBV9, the J call TRBJ2-3; TRBD2 aligns across 8 bases. The ends lost 0 bases at V and 4 bases at J; junction bases unmatched: 4. Germline loops: CDR1 SGDLS, CDR2 YYNGEE. The CDR3 extends over 15 amino acids. Here the CDR3 reads CASSVVAGFSDTQYF. As DNA, the CDR3 is TGTGCCAGCAGCGTAGTAGCGGGGTTCTCAGATACGCAGTATTTT.

By sample fraction, this clone is medium-sized. This rearrangement joins TRBV6-1 to TRBJ2-3, with TRBD2 matching 15 bases. The CDR3 totals 15 residues. Germline CDR1 and CDR2: MNHNS and SASEGT. V gave up 7 bases and J gave up 4 bases; unmatched junction bases: 3. CDR3 in DNA: TGTGCCAGCAAAGGGACTAGCGGGGGGCCAGATACGCAGTATTTT. Translation gives CASKGTSGGPDTQYF.

V and J are TRBV4-2 and TRBJ1-4; TRBD1 might be the D (6 bases). The ends were cut back, 1 base at V and 6 bases at J, with 15 bases in the middle. The length of the CDR3 is 16 residues. Germline V CDR1 and CDR2: LGHNA, YNFKEQ. CDR3 sequence (DNA): TGTGCCAGCAGCCAAGCCTGGGGGGGGCTAGATGAAAAACTGTTTTTT. Translating gives CASSQAWGGLDEKLFF.

This chain links TRBV15 with TRBJ1-2, with 7 bases that match TRBD1. CDR3 length: 18 residues. Germline CDR1 is LNHNV and CDR2 is YYDKDF (reference sequence). The junction had 11 bases not matched to a gene; V was cut back by 0 bases and J by 1 base. The CDR3: CATSRDFGDRLRNYGYTF. CDR3 DNA: TGTGCCACCAGCAGAGATTTTGGGGACAGACTCCGTAACTATGGCTACACCTTC.

CDR3 sequence: CASSFSGRGLETQYF. As DNA, the CDR3 is TGTGCCAGCAGCTTTAGCGGGAGAGGCTTAGAGACCCAGTACTTC. The chain joins TRBV7-9 to TRBJ2-5, with 9 bases that match TRBD2. Looked up from germline, CDR1 is SEHNR and CDR2 is FQNEAQ (reference sequence). With V trimmed by 3 bases and J by 4 bases, 6 bases remained unmatched. The CDR3 sequence is 15 residues long.

V is TRBV28 and J is TRBJ1-6, with 9 bases matching TRBD1. The CDR3 contains 16 residues. Germline V gene lookup returns CDR1 MDHEN and CDR2 SYDVKM. Trimming took 6 bases from V and 0 from J; bases not matched to a gene: 3. The CDR3 DNA sequence: TGTGCCAGCAGGCCGACAGGGGGCTCCTATAATTCACCCCTCCACTTT. Translating it yields CASRPTGGSYNSPLHF.

This clone was recorded only once. The rearrangement joins TRBV2 to TRBJ2-5; 8 bases fit TRBD2. The germline V gene has CDR1 SNHLY and CDR2 FYNNEI. V was clipped by 6 bases and J by 5 bases; unmatched bases: 5. The CDR3 is 13 residues long. The CDR3 DNA is TGTGCCAGCAGGGGACTAGTAGGGGAGACCCAGTACTTC. Encoded protein: CASRGLVGETQYF.

The rearrangement uses TRBV9 and TRBJ2-1, with a weak D call TRBD1 (6 bases). The CDR3 loop spans 16 amino acids. Per the germline V gene, CDR1 is SGDLS and CDR2 is YYNGEE. The germline V and J ends were trimmed by 0 bases and 0 bases, with 10 bases remaining between them. DNA for the CDR3: TGTGCCAGCAGCGTAGGAGAAGGGGGCTCCTACAATGAGCAGTTCTTC. It translates to CASSVGEGGSYNEQFF. Looking up the rest from reference TRBV9 and TRBJ2-1 gives the full variable domain: DSGVTQTPKHLITATGQRVTLRCSPRSGDLSVYWYQQSLDQGLQFLIQYYNGEERAKGNILERFSAQQFPDLHSELNLSSLELGDSALYFCASSVGEGGSYNEQFFGPGTRLTVL.

This sequence joins TRBV6-5 and TRBJ2-7, with 10 bases that match TRBD1. The CDR3 is made up of 15 amino acids. V lost 6 bases and J lost 4; bases outside the gene matches: 9. The germline V gene has CDR1 MNHEY and CDR2 SVGAGI. CDR3 coding DNA: TGTGCCAGCAGCCCTTATGGGACAGGGGTGTACGAGCAGTACTTC. Protein product: CASSPYGTGVYEQYF.

The CDR3 nucleotides are TGTGCCAGCAGCTTAATGCGGGCCCAAGAGACCCAGTACTTC. It yields the protein CASSLMRAQETQYF. The chain couples TRBV11-1 to TRBJ2-5; a weak D match, TRBD2 (5 bases). Germline V gives CDR1 SGHAT, CDR2 FQDESV (reference sequence). The CDR3 sequence is 14 residues long. Between the trimmed V and J ends, which lost 2 bases and 1 base, there was a span of 8 bases.